Below are 11 T cell receptor beta chains sequenced from a single sample in a study of OX40 agonist ivuxolimab in advanced cancers. Profiled with immunoSEQ multiplex PCR; TCRdb holds only in-frame clones, not every one. This table holds more than 100,000 clones, 85% to 95% found once. Specimen: CD4+ or CD8+ T cells sorted from blood, collected in a trial of the OX40 agonist ivuxolimab. These receptors came from an adult with an advanced solid tumor such as melanoma, head and neck, liver or kidney cancer.

This chain links TRBV11-2 with TRBJ2-1; a weak D match, TRBD2 (6 bases). Between the trimmed V and J ends, which lost 8 bases and 7 bases, there was a span of 15 bases. Germline V lookup: CDR1 SGHAT, CDR2 FQNNGV. The CDR3 has 13 amino acids. The CDR3 coding sequence is TGTGCCAGCTCGACAATTGGGGGGAATGAGCAGTTCTTC. Translated: CASSTIGGNEQFF. Filled out from reference TRBV11-2 and TRBJ2-1, the complete variable domain reads EAGVAQSPRYKIIEKRQSVAFWCNPISGHATLYWYQQILGQGPKLLIQFQNNGVVDDSQLPKDRFSAERLKGVDSTLKIQPAKLEDSAVYLCASSTIGGNEQFFGPGTRLTVL.

V and J are TRBV2 and TRBJ2-2; perhaps TRBD1 as D (5 bases). V lost 6 bases, J lost 0 bases, and 17 bases lay in between. Per germline, CDR1 SNHLY and CDR2 FYNNEI. CDR3 size: 17 residues. The CDR3 nucleotides are TGTGCCAGCAGAGCCGACAGAACCCTATCGAACACCGGGGAGCTGTTTTTT. This encodes CASRADRTLSNTGELFF.

The gene calls are TRBV7-9 and TRBJ2-7; D not certain. This CDR3 comprises 12 residues. Germline V gives CDR1 SEHNR, CDR2 FQNEAQ (reference sequence). Trimming removed 5 bases at V and 2 bases at J, with 7 bases between. CDR3 DNA: TGTGCCAGCAGCCTGGCCGCCTACGAGCAGTACTTC. Translation: CASSLAAYEQYF.

There are a few counts of this clone. The chain carries TRBV18 and TRBJ1-1, with a weak D call TRBD1 (6 bases). This CDR3 contains 13 residues. Deletions cut 6 bases from V and 4 bases from J, with 12 bases between. Germline-derived CDR1 and CDR2 are KGHSH and LQKENI. CDR3 region: CASSQGWSTEAFF. For the CDR3, the DNA is TGTGCCAGCTCTCAGGGGTGGAGCACTGAAGCTTTCTTT.

V usage is TRBV2 and J usage is TRBJ1-1, with D possibly TRBD1 on 5 matching bases. Germline V gene lookup returns CDR1 SNHLY and CDR2 FYNNEI. This CDR3 has 14 residues. V gave up 6 bases and J gave up 5 bases, with 16 bases separating them. CDR3 nucleotide sequence: TGTGCCAGCAGCCCAGAAGGGGAAGGGACTGAAGCTTTCTTT. As protein: CASSPEGEGTEAFF.

This chain connects TRBV5-6 to TRBJ2-7; 8 bases map to TRBD2. Losses at the gene ends were 4 bases for V and 0 bases for J; bases not matched to a gene: 9. The CDR3 extends over 16 amino acids. Germline V gives CDR1 SGHDT, CDR2 YYEEEE. CDR3 in DNA: TGTGCCAGCAGCCCCGGGGGGGGCAGGGCCTCCTACGAGCAGTACTTC. As protein: CASSPGGGRASYEQYF.

The J gene is TRBJ2-1, the V gene TRBV9; a possible D gene is TRBD1 (5 bases). Germline loops: CDR1 SGDLS, CDR2 YYNGEE. The CDR3 spans 15 residues. The V end lost 3 bases, the J end lost 4 bases, and 14 bases lay between the germline ends. The CDR3 sequence is CASSAGSGHYNEQFF. The CDR3 nucleotides read TGTGCCAGCAGCGCCGGTTCAGGGCATTACAATGAGCAGTTCTTC.

J is TRBJ2-7 and V is TRBV7-9; TRBD2 matches 11 bases. Looked up from germline, CDR1 is SEHNR and CDR2 is FQNEAQ (reference sequence). The trim removed 4 bases at V and 2 bases at J, leaving 4 bases unmatched. The CDR3 covers 15 residues. This chain's CDR3 is CASSSTSGDPYEQYF. DNA of the CDR3: TGTGCCAGCAGCTCGACTAGCGGGGATCCCTACGAGCAGTACTTC. The entire variable domain, with the rest obtained from reference TRBV7-9 and TRBJ2-7, is as follows: DTGVSQNPRHKITKRGQNVTFRCDPISEHNRLYWYRQTLGQGPEFLTYFQNEAQLEKSRLLSDRFSAERPKGSFSTLEIQRTEQGDSAMYLCASSSTSGDPYEQYFGPGTRLTVT.

The chain employs TRBV5-6 and TRBJ1-1; D remains ambiguous. The ends were cut back, 1 base at V and 3 bases at J, with 1 base in the middle. The CDR3 spans 11 residues. From germline, CDR1 is SGHDT and CDR2 YYEEEE. CDR3 amino acids: CASSLYTEAFF. The CDR3 bases are TGTGCCAGCAGCTTGTACACTGAAGCTTTCTTT.

Comment on this clone: One end of the junction is discordant with germline, which a read error may explain. The chain joins TRBV6-5 to TRBJ1-2; 7 positions match TRBD1. The CDR3 consists of 13 residues. Germline values: CDR1 MNHEY, CDR2 SVGAGI. The CDR3: CAISGTENYGYTF. In DNA form, the CDR3 reads TGTGCCATCAGTGGGACAGAAAACTATGGCTACACCTTC.

This sequence joins TRBV19 and TRBJ2-3; TRBD1 matches at 7 bases. Germline CDR1 LNHDA, CDR2 SQIVND (reference sequence). CDR3 size: 14 residues. V dropped 7 bases and J dropped 2; count of bases not matched to a gene: 6. CDR3 coding DNA: TGTGCCAGTACCCCAGGGGGATACACAGATACGCAGTATTTT. Translated, it gives CASTPGGYTDTQYF.